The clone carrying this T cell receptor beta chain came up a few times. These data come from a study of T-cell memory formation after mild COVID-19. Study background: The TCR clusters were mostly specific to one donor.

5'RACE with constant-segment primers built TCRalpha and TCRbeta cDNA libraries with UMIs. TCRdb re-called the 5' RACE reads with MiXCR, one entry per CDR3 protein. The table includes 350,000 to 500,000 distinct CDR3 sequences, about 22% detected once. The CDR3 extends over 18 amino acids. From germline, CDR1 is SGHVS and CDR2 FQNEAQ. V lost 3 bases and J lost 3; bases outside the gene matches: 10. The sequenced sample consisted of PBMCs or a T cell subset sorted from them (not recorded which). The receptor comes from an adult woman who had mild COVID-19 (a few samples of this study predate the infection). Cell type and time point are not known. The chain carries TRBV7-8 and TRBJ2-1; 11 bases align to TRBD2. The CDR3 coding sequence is TGTGCCAGCAGCTTGGGGGCACTAGCGGGAGTGATCTACAATGAGCAGTTCTTC. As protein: CASSLGALAGVIYNEQFF. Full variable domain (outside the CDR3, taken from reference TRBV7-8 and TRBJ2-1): GAGVSQSPRYKVAKRGQDVALRCDPISGHVSLFWYQQALGQGPEFLTYFQNEAQLDKSGLPSDRFFAERPEGSVSTLKIQRTQQEDSAVYLCASSLGALAGVIYNEQFFGPGTRLTVL.